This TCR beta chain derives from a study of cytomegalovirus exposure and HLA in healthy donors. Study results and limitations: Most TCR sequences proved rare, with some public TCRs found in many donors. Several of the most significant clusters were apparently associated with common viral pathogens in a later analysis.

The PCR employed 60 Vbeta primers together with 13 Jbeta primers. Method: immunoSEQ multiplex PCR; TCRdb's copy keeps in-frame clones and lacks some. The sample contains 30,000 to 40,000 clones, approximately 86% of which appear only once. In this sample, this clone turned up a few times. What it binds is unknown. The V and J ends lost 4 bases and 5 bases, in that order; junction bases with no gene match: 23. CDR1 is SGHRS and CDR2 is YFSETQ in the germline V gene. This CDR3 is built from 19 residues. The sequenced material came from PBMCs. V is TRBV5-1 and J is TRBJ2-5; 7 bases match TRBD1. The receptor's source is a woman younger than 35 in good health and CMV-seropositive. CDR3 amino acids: CASSPRSNAGTAFGETQYF. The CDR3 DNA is TGCGCCAGCAGCCCCCGGTCGAACGCCGGGACAGCTTTTGGGGAGACCCAGTACTTC.